Below are 16 T cell receptor beta chains sequenced from a single sample in a study of blood T cell repertoires in COVID-19. Sequencing was performed with immunoSEQ multiplex PCR; in TCRdb, only in-frame clones are kept and a portion is missing. In the table there are over 85,000 clones, around 87% of which are singletons. The sample was peripheral blood. These receptors came from a human donor in a cohort sampled during active COVID-19.

V gene TRBV9 combines with J gene TRBJ2-4; D unresolved. From germline, CDR1 is SGDLS and CDR2 YYNGEE. There are 17 residues in the CDR3. V was trimmed by 5 bases and J by 8 bases, leaving 26 bases between them. DNA for the CDR3: TGTGCCAGCAGTGCCCGGCCCGGGTTTCCTAAGGAGTACATTCAGTACTTC. Protein: CASSARPGFPKEYIQYF.

The chain carries TRBV9 and TRBJ2-2, with 7 positions matching TRBD1. The CDR3 totals 14 residues. The V gene end was trimmed by 3 bases and the J gene end by 5 bases; junction bases not matched to a gene: 4. The germline CDR1 and CDR2 sequences are SGDLS and YYNGEE. The CDR3 sequence: CASSEGQTTGELFF. As DNA, the CDR3 is TGTGCCAGCAGCGAGGGACAGACGACCGGGGAGCTGTTTTTT.

The table lists this clone with a count of one. The V gene is TRBV7-9, the J gene TRBJ2-4; 10 bases are a match to TRBD2. Germline V CDR1 and CDR2: SEHNR, FQNEAQ (reference sequence). V was clipped by 3 bases and J by 0 bases; unmatched bases: 5. This CDR3 has 17 amino acids. The DNA of the CDR3 is TGTGCCAGCAGCTTTAACCTAGCGGGAGCAGCCAAAAACATTCAGTACTTC. Protein sequence: CASSFNLAGAAKNIQYF.

This clone was detected only once. The chain uses TRBV5-6 and TRBJ2-5; D unresolved. Germline V CDR1 and CDR2: SGHDT, YYEEEE. V lost 2 bases and J lost 1, with 9 bases in between. The CDR3 spans 14 residues. The CDR3 sequence is CASSFLLAQETQYF. The CDR3 nucleotides read TGTGCCAGCAGCTTCCTCCTGGCCCAAGAGACCCAGTACTTC.

The chain combines TRBV5-5 with TRBJ2-5; 8 positions match TRBD1. This CDR3 has 14 amino acids. CDR1 and CDR2 from the germline V gene are SGHKS and YYEKEE (reference sequence). V lost 7 bases to trimming and J lost 4 bases; unmatched junction nucleotides: 9. CDR3 DNA sequence: TGTGCCAGCGAAGGGGACAGGTATGGAGAGACCCAGTACTTC. Protein product: CASEGDRYGETQYF.

The V call is TRBV10-1, the J call TRBJ1-4, with D perhaps TRBD1 (6 bases). This CDR3 spans 14 amino acids. V was shortened by 0 bases and J by 10 bases, with 12 bases between the two germline ends. Looked up from germline, CDR1 is WNHNN and CDR2 is SYGVQD (reference sequence). CDR3: CASSESLGAGKLFF. Here the CDR3 DNA reads TGCGCCAGCAGTGAGTCCCTGGGGGCAGGAAAACTGTTTTTT.

This chain joins TRBV5-1 and TRBJ2-5; 8 nucleotides agree with TRBD2. With 8 bases clipped from V and 3 bases from J, the junction kept 15 bases outside the gene matches. Germline-derived CDR1 and CDR2 are SGHRS and YFSETQ. The CDR3 consists of 16 residues. DNA for the CDR3: TGCGCCAGTACCGACCCAAGCGGGAGTTGGAAAGAGACCCAGTACTTC. It is translated as CASTDPSGSWKETQYF.

This clone was found a few times. The genes are TRBV6-5 and TRBJ1-1; D unresolved. This CDR3 has 13 amino acids. Per the germline V gene, CDR1 is MNHEY and CDR2 is SVGAGI. The V gene lost 6 bases and the J gene lost 1 base, with 9 bases spanning the gap. This CDR3 is CASSQEANTEAFF. The CDR3 nucleotides read TGTGCCAGCAGCCAAGAAGCGAACACTGAAGCTTTCTTT.

The V gene is TRBV27, the J gene TRBJ1-6; 8 nucleotides line up with TRBD1. In germline, CDR1 is MNHEY, CDR2 SMNVEV (reference sequence). J gave up 7 bases and V 5 bases, and 7 bases lay outside the gene matches. The CDR3 covers 15 residues. DNA of the CDR3: TGTGCCAGCAGTGGACAGGGTATTGAGAATTCACCCCTCCACTTT. Encoded protein: CASSGQGIENSPLHF.

This chain joins TRBV9 and TRBJ1-4, with D tentatively TRBD1 (5 bases). Trimming cost V 4 bases and J 10 bases, with 20 bases left between them. Germline assignment: CDR1 SGDLS and CDR2 YYNGEE. The CDR3 is 15 amino acids. The CDR3: CASSPPGGVVPKLFF. The CDR3 nucleotides read TGTGCCAGCAGCCCCCCGGGAGGGGTGGTTCCAAAACTGTTTTTT.

V is TRBV5-5 and J is TRBJ2-5, with a tentative D call TRBD1 (5 bases). Trimming removed 4 bases at V and 2 bases at J, with 18 bases between. Germline V gene sequence: CDR1 SGHKS, CDR2 YYEKEE (reference sequence). This CDR3 is 16 amino acids long. CDR3 sequence reads: CASSRTPQGRQETQYF. The CDR3 DNA follows: TGTGCCAGCAGCCGTACCCCCCAGGGCCGACAAGAGACCCAGTACTTC.

The rearrangement uses TRBV21-1 and TRBJ2-2; no check of the table's D call, TRBD2, against the DNA was made. TRBV21-1 has pseudogene status. CDR3 length: 16 residues. CDR3 nucleotides: TGTGCCAGCAGCCCTGCCTCCGAGACTAGCTTCGGGGAGCTGTTTTTT. This encodes CASSPASETSFGELFF.

This chain joins TRBV6-5 and TRBJ2-7; 8 bases match TRBD1. CDR1 MNHEY and CDR2 SVGAGI come from the germline V gene. V lost 6 bases and J lost 3; bases outside the gene matches: 7. The CDR3 contains 14 residues. In nucleotides, the CDR3 is TGTGCCAGCAGACTGGACAGGGCCAACTACGAGCAGTACTTC. Its translation: CASRLDRANYEQYF.

The table lists this clone with a count of one. The rearrangement links TRBV11-1 to TRBJ2-7; no firm D call. The V gene lost 2 bases and the J gene lost 5 bases, with 13 bases spanning the gap. Germline loops: CDR1 SGHAT, CDR2 FQDESV (reference sequence). The CDR3 loop spans 14 amino acids. The CDR3 region is CASSLSLVSHEQYF. The CDR3 region has the DNA TGTGCCAGCAGCTTAAGCCTAGTATCCCACGAGCAGTACTTC. Filled out from reference TRBV11-1 and TRBJ2-7, the complete variable domain reads EAEVAQSPRYKITEKSQAVAFWCDPISGHATLYWYRQILGQGPELLVQFQDESVVDDSQLPKDRFSAERLKGVDSTLKIQPAELGDSAMYLCASSLSLVSHEQYFGPGTRLTVT.

This rearrangement joins TRBV6-5 to TRBJ1-1; 7 nucleotides align to TRBD1. This CDR3 is 14 amino acids long. The J segment lost 1 base and the V segment lost 11 bases, leaving 10 bases of the junction unmatched. The germline V gene has CDR1 MNHEY and CDR2 SVGAGI. CDR3 in DNA: TGTGCCTCCCATCGAGGGGGCGAGAACACTGAAGCTTTCTTT. It yields the protein CASHRGGENTEAFF.

The chain joins TRBV2 to TRBJ2-5; maybe TRBD1 (8 bases). The CDR3 is made up of 15 amino acids. Trimming cost V 8 bases and J 7 bases, with 23 bases left between them. Germline V gene lookup returns CDR1 SNHLY and CDR2 FYNNEI. The CDR3 loop is CASSYRGDRLVTQYF. The CDR3, as DNA: TGTGCCAGCTCTTACCGGGGGGACAGGTTGGTGACCCAGTACTTC.